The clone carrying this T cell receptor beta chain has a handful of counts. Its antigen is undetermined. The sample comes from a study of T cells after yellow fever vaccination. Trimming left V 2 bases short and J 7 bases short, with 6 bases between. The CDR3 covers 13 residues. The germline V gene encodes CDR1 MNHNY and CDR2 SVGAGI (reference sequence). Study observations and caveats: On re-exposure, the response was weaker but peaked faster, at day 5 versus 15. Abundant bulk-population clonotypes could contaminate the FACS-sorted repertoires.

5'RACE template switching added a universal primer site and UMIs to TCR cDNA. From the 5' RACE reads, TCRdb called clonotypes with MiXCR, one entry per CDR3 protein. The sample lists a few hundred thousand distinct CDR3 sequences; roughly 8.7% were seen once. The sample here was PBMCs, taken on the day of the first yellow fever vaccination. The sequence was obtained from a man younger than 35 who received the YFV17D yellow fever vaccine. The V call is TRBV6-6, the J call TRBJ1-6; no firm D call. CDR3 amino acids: CASSYIENSPLHF. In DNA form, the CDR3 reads TGTGCCAGCAGTTACATCGAGAATTCACCCCTCCACTTT.